This T cell receptor (beta chain) was retrieved from a study of cytomegalovirus exposure and HLA in healthy donors. Study-wide points: At a 0.05 false discovery rate, a later analysis found about 17,000 TCR beta sequences to be associated with HLA alleles. A later analysis reported that several of the most significant clusters appeared to be linked to common viral pathogens, among them Epstein-Barr virus.

The PCR had 60 Vbeta and 13 Jbeta primers. The assay was immunoSEQ multiplex PCR, and TCRdb's table has in-frame clones only and misses some. The table includes under 150,000 clones, roughly 79% detected once. This CDR3 is 15 amino acids long. In germline, CDR1 is LGHNA, CDR2 YSLEER. V lost 1 base to trimming and J lost 5 bases, with 14 bases between them. With respect to this clone: Its antigen remains unidentified.

Sequenced sample: PBMCs. The chain couples TRBV4-3 to TRBJ2-5; D possibly corresponds to TRBD1 (5 bases). The clonotype comes from a woman aged 40 to 50 in good health and CMV-seronegative. CDR3 sequence reads: CASSQGMSGRETQYF. CDR3 DNA sequence: TGCGCCAGCAGCCAAGGGATGTCAGGGCGGGAGACCCAGTACTTC.